The sequence of this TCR beta chain was determined in a study of OX40 agonist ivuxolimab in advanced cancers. The repertoire was sequenced with immunoSEQ multiplex PCR; TCRdb's copy has only in-frame clones and lacks some. The sample comprises more than 80,000 clones, more than 80% of which are singletons, and 8.4% rests with the top ten. The sampling schedule covered blood at baseline, cycle 4 day 1, and cycle 7 day 1. V lost 3 bases to trimming and J lost 4 bases, with 10 bases between them. CDR1 MNHEY and CDR2 SMNVEV come from the germline V gene (reference sequence). The length of the CDR3 is 13 residues.

This chain links TRBV27 with TRBJ2-7; no clear D. The material was CD4+ or CD8+ T cells sorted from blood, obtained in a trial of the OX40 agonist ivuxolimab. This TCR came from an adult with an advanced solid tumor such as melanoma, head and neck, liver or kidney cancer. The CDR3 DNA is TGTGCCAGCAGTTTGGGTGGCAAGTACGAGCAGTACTTC. Encoded protein: CASSLGGKYEQYF.